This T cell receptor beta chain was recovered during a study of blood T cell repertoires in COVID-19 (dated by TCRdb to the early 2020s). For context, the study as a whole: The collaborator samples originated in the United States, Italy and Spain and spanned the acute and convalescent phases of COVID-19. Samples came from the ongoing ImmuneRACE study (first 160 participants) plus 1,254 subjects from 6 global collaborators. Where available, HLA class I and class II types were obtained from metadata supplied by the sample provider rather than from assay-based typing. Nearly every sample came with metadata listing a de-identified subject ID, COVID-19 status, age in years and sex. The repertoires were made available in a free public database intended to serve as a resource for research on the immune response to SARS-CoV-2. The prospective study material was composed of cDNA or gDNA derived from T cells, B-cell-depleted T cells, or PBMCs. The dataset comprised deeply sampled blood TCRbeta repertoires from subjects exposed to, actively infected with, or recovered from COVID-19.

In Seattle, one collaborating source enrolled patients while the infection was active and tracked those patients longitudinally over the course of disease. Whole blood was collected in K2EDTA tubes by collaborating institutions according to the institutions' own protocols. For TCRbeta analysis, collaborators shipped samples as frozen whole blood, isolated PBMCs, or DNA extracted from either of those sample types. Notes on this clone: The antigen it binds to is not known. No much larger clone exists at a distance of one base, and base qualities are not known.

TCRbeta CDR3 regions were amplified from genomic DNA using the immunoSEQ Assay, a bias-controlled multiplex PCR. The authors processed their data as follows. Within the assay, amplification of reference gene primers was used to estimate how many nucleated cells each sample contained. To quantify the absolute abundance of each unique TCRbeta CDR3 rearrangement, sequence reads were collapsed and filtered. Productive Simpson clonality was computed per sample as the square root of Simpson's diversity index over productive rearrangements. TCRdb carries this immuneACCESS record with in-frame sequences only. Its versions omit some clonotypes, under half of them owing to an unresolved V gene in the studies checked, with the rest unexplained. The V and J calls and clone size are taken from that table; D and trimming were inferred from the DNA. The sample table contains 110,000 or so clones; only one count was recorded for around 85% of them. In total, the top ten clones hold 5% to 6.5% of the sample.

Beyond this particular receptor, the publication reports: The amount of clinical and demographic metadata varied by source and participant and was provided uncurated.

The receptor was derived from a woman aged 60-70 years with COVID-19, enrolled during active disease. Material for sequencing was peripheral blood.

The DNA reads as follows: TGTGCCAGCAGCTTTACAGCACAGAGCTCCTACGAGCAGTACTTC. Its translation reads: CASSFTAQSSYEQYF. In this chain, TRBV7-8 is recombined with TRBJ2-7, with an unclear D gene assignment. As encoded in the germline V gene, CDR1 is SGHVS while CDR2 is FQNEAQ. V and J lose 3 bases and 0 bases, and a span of 12 bases separates them. Taken from cysteine to phenylalanine, the CDR3 has 15 residues. Only the CDR3 part of the read is kept: 45 bases, read in frame from the first base.